The 28 T cell receptor beta chains listed next were all sequenced from one sample in a study of shared clonotypes between healthy human individuals. This table comes from immunoSEQ multiplex PCR, and its TCRdb copy is limited to in-frame clones, with some not included. Of roughly 2,300,000 clones in the sample, about nine tenths are singletons; the top ten hold 0.37%. The sequencing sample was made of naive CD4+ T cells from PBMCs. Subset in this sample: CD45RA+ positively selected. The receptors shown here come from a man in his late teens or twenties in good health. Some clones in this sample may be carry-over from other donors' samples.

The chain uses TRBV6-4 and TRBJ2-3, with no clear D. Trimming pared 1 base from V and 1 base from J, leaving 12 bases between. From germline, CDR1 is MRHNA and CDR2 SNTAGT. This CDR3 contains 16 residues. CDR3 loop: CASSDYSFSGTDTQYF. The CDR3 nucleotides read TGTGCCAGCAGTGACTACAGTTTCTCGGGCACAGATACGCAGTATTTT.

This chain links TRBV15 with TRBJ1-4; possible D gene TRBD1, 5 bases. This CDR3 is built from 15 residues. The ends were cut back, 1 base at V and 5 bases at J, with 11 bases in the middle. The germline V gene encodes CDR1 LNHNV and CDR2 YYDKDF (reference sequence). CDR3 in amino acids: CATSRGGLGNEKLFF. The CDR3 nucleotides read TGTGCCACCAGCAGAGGGGGCCTGGGGAATGAAAAACTGTTTTTT.

Details on this clone: Other DNA sequences in this specimen translate into the identical CDR3. The rearrangement uses TRBV28 and TRBJ1-2; 9 positions match TRBD1. V dropped 5 bases and J dropped 5; count of bases not matched to a gene: 6. The length of the CDR3 is 14 residues. The germline V gene has CDR1 MDHEN and CDR2 SYDVKM. The CDR3 DNA sequence: TGTGCCAGCAGTCTGTGGACAGGGGATTATGGCTACACCTTC. This translates into CASSLWTGDYGYTF.

The chain combines TRBV6-1 with TRBJ1-2; D possibly corresponds to TRBD1 (6 bases). The length of the CDR3 is 14 residues. CDR1 is MNHNS, CDR2 SASEGT, per germline. Trimming cost V 5 bases and J 3 bases, with 13 bases left between them. The CDR3 here is CASSREWTDYGYTF. The CDR3 nucleotides are TGTGCCAGCAGTCGCGAGTGGACAGACTATGGCTACACCTTC.

As for this clone: At the DNA level, this CDR3 is encoded by other sequences in the same sample as well. The genes are TRBV7-2 and TRBJ1-2; 9 positions match TRBD1. Per the germline V gene, CDR1 is SGHTA and CDR2 is FQGNSA. The CDR3 contains 14 residues. V dropped 3 bases and J dropped 5; count of bases not matched to a gene: 4. CDR3: CASSFRTGDYGYTF. The CDR3 region has the DNA TGTGCCAGCAGCTTTAGGACAGGGGATTATGGCTACACCTTC.

V usage is TRBV6-6 and J usage is TRBJ2-6; D not certain. V lost 6 bases, J lost 4 bases, and 10 bases lay in between. The CDR3 contains 14 residues. From germline, CDR1 is MNHNY and CDR2 SVGAGI (reference sequence). The CDR3 loop reads CASSQPSGANVLTF. The CDR3 DNA sequence: TGTGCCAGCAGCCAGCCCAGCGGGGCCAACGTCCTGACTTTC.

The J gene is TRBJ2-3, the V gene TRBV28, with D possibly TRBD2 on 6 matching bases. The germline V gene has CDR1 MDHEN and CDR2 SYDVKM. The CDR3 totals 15 residues. V gave up 2 bases and J gave up 2 bases, with 11 bases separating them. The CDR3 loop is CASSLPAGLTDTQYF. As DNA, the CDR3 is TGTGCCAGCAGTTTACCGGCGGGACTCACAGATACGCAGTATTTT.

The chain is built from TRBV6-4 and TRBJ1-1; TRBD1 matches 7 bases. CDR1 is MRHNA and CDR2 is SNTAGT in the germline V gene. The CDR3 is 13 amino acids. The trim removed 5 bases at V and 0 bases at J, leaving 0 bases unmatched. CDR3 nucleotides: TGTGCCAGCAGTCAGGGGGTGAACACTGAAGCTTTCTTT. Protein sequence: CASSQGVNTEAFF.

This clone has only one observation. The rearrangement uses TRBV28 and TRBJ2-5; 9 nucleotides align to TRBD2. Germline V lookup: CDR1 MDHEN, CDR2 SYDVKM. The CDR3 consists of 15 residues. Trimming at V came to 1 base and at J to 5 bases, leaving 5 bases not matched to a gene. The CDR3 loop is CASSLLGGGGETQYF. The CDR3 nucleotides are TGTGCCAGCAGTTTATTAGGCGGGGGGGGCGAGACCCAGTACTTC.

The chain joins TRBV5-1 to TRBJ1-2; a weak D match, TRBD1 (6 bases). Looked up from germline, CDR1 is SGHRS and CDR2 is YFSETQ. The V end was cut by 0 bases, the J end by 0 bases, with 9 bases between. The CDR3 covers 15 residues. Written as DNA, the CDR3 is TGCGCCAGCAGCTTGGGGACAGTAGCTAACTATGGCTACACCTTC. Its protein product is CASSLGTVANYGYTF.

The chain carries TRBV7-2 and TRBJ2-7; 8 bases agree with TRBD2. Germline CDR1 SGHTA, CDR2 FQGNSA. J lost 4 bases, V lost 5 bases, and 10 bases had no gene match. This CDR3 contains 15 residues. This chain's CDR3 is CASSAEAGELYEQYF. DNA for the CDR3: TGTGCCAGCAGCGCCGAAGCGGGAGAGCTGTACGAGCAGTACTTC.

In nucleotides, the CDR3 is TGTGCCAGTAGCCCCGGGACAAGCACAGATACGCAGTATTTT. It translates to CASSPGTSTDTQYF. The V call is TRBV19, the J call TRBJ2-3; TRBD1 is a possible D gene (6 bases). The germline V and J ends were trimmed by 6 bases and 0 bases, with 10 bases remaining between them. Germline CDR1 and CDR2: LNHDA and SQIVND (reference sequence). The CDR3 loop spans 14 amino acids.

The chain recombines TRBV28 with TRBJ2-7, with TRBD1 identical over 10 bases. Germline V gene sequence: CDR1 MDHEN, CDR2 SYDVKM. V lost 4 bases and J lost 6; bases outside the gene matches: 6. This CDR3 has 14 residues. CDR3 loop: CASSSWDRGSEQYF. The CDR3 region has the DNA TGTGCCAGCAGTTCGTGGGACAGGGGCAGCGAGCAGTACTTC.

This clone was detected once. The chain employs TRBV6-1 and TRBJ2-1; no firm D call. Looked up from germline, CDR1 is MNHNS and CDR2 is SASEGT. With 6 bases removed from V and 5 bases from J, the gap between germline ends came to 11 bases. CDR3 length equals 13 residues. CDR3 in amino acids: CASRAATHNEQFF. The CDR3 DNA is TGTGCCAGCAGGGCGGCTACTCACAATGAGCAGTTCTTC.

The J gene is TRBJ2-7, the V gene TRBV7-9, with D possibly being TRBD2 (5 bases). The V gene's germline CDR1 is SEHNR and CDR2 FQNEAQ (reference sequence). V was pared by 1 base and J by 12 bases, with 16 bases between. This CDR3 has 13 amino acids. This chain's CDR3 is CASSLEATTSGYF. The CDR3 DNA reads TGTGCCAGCAGCTTAGAGGCAACCACCAGCGGGTACTTC.

The J gene is TRBJ2-1, the V gene TRBV28; a weak D match, TRBD1 (6 bases). The CDR3 has 11 amino acids. Trimming pared 9 bases from V and 9 bases from J, leaving 12 bases between. Germline CDR1 reads MDHEN; CDR2 reads SYDVKM. The DNA for the CDR3 is TGTGCCAGTCCGAGAGGGGGTGAGCAGTTCTTC. Residues: CASPRGGEQFF. Full variable domain (remainder filled in from reference TRBV28 and TRBJ2-1): DVKVTQSSRYLVKRTGEKVFLECVQDMDHENMFWYRQDPGLGLRLIYFSYDVKMKEKGDIPEGYSVSREKKERFSLILESASTNQTSMYLCASPRGGEQFFGPGTRLTVL.

The rearrangement uses TRBV5-4 and TRBJ2-5; D possibly corresponds to TRBD2 (6 bases). The CDR3 totals 14 residues. The germline V gene has CDR1 SGHNT and CDR2 YYREEE (reference sequence). Between the trimmed V and J ends, which lost 1 base and 4 bases, there was a span of 11 bases. The CDR3 spells CASSLPGAGETQYF. The CDR3 bases are TGTGCCAGCAGCTTGCCGGGAGCAGGAGAGACCCAGTACTTC.

This clone was recorded once. The chain recombines TRBV19 with TRBJ2-6, with D perhaps matching TRBD2 (7 bases). The CDR3 sequence is 15 residues long. Germline-derived CDR1 and CDR2 are LNHDA and SQIVND (reference sequence). V lost 4 bases, J lost 4 bases, and 11 bases lay in between. The CDR3 loop is CASSTGGTGANVLTF. CDR3 nucleotides: TGTGCCAGTAGTACGGGGGGCACAGGGGCCAACGTCCTGACTTTC.

Points on this clone: Other DNA sequences in the sample encode the same CDR3. The chain combines TRBV28 with TRBJ1-2, with D tentatively TRBD1 (5 bases). The germline CDR1 and CDR2 sequences are MDHEN and SYDVKM. Trimming removed 6 bases from V and 7 bases from J, with 9 bases in between. The CDR3 consists of 11 residues. The CDR3 DNA reads as TGTGCCAGCAGCCCCGGGGGTGGCTACACCTTC. Translated: CASSPGGGYTF.

This chain connects TRBV28 to TRBJ2-7; D unclear. Trimming stripped 9 bases from V and 5 bases from J, with 20 bases between. This CDR3 region has 14 residues. Germline V gene sequence: CDR1 MDHEN, CDR2 SYDVKM. The CDR3 coding sequence is TGTGCCAGTGGCCACGGACGCACTCGGGACGAGCAGTACTTC. Translated, it gives CASGHGRTRDEQYF.

The chain has TRBV2 and TRBJ2-1, with TRBD2 identical over 13 bases. The CDR3 covers 15 residues. V shed 4 bases and J 5 bases; nucleotides not matched to a gene: 2. Germline V gives CDR1 SNHLY, CDR2 FYNNEI. CDR3 sequence reads: CASSGTSGGHNEQFF. CDR3 sequence (DNA): TGTGCCAGCAGTGGGACTAGCGGGGGCCACAATGAGCAGTTCTTC.

J is TRBJ2-3 and V is TRBV5-4; no clear D gene. The ends were cut back, 0 bases at V and 8 bases at J, with 13 bases in the middle. The CDR3 runs to 14 residues. Germline assignment: CDR1 SGHNT and CDR2 YYREEE (reference sequence). As DNA, the CDR3 is TGTGCCAGCAGCTTGGGAGACGGCGCTGGTACGCAGTATTTT. This sequence encodes CASSLGDGAGTQYF.

The J gene is TRBJ2-5, the V gene TRBV7-8, with 9 bases aligning to TRBD1. The CDR3 spans 18 residues. Germline assignment: CDR1 SGHVS and CDR2 FQNEAQ. V gave up 5 bases and J gave up 2 bases; unmatched junction bases: 15. For the CDR3, the DNA is TGTGCCAGCAGCACGATACAGGGGGCGCACGGGAATCAAGAGACCCAGTACTTC. This sequence encodes CASSTIQGAHGNQETQYF.

This sequence joins TRBV4-3 and TRBJ1-4; D gene ambiguous. The germline V gene has CDR1 LGHNA and CDR2 YSLEER. Trimming pared 2 bases from V and 4 bases from J, leaving 11 bases between. The CDR3 spans 15 residues. This CDR3 is CASSQTKIGNEKLFF. The CDR3 bases are TGCGCCAGCAGCCAAACGAAGATAGGTAATGAAAAACTGTTTTTT.

This sequence joins TRBV29-1 and TRBJ2-5; D uncertain. Trimming left V 5 bases short and J 2 bases short, with 9 bases between. Germline CDR1 and CDR2: SQVTM and ANQGSEA. The CDR3 has 12 amino acids. As DNA, the CDR3 is TGCAGCGTTCGCAGGAATCAAGAGACCCAGTACTTC. Encoded protein: CSVRRNQETQYF.

The gene calls are TRBV6-6 and TRBJ2-3; 10 bases are a match to TRBD2. The ends lost 8 bases at V and 6 bases at J; junction bases unmatched: 5. Germline-derived CDR1 and CDR2 are MNHNY and SVGAGI (reference sequence). This CDR3 contains 13 residues. The CDR3, as DNA: TGTGCCAGCGCTAGCGGGAGAGGGGATACGCAGTATTTT. As protein: CASASGRGDTQYF.

The chain joins TRBV28 to TRBJ2-1; 10 bases are a match to TRBD1. Germline values: CDR1 MDHEN, CDR2 SYDVKM. The CDR3 spans 15 residues. V was clipped by 2 bases and J by 8 bases; unmatched bases: 6. CDR3 nucleotides: TGTGCCAGCAGTTTAGGGACAGGGGTTTTGGATGAGCAGTTCTTC. Its protein is CASSLGTGVLDEQFF.

The chain couples TRBV18 to TRBJ2-7; 11 bases line up with TRBD2. The CDR3 contains 15 residues. The trim removed 6 bases at V and 2 bases at J, leaving 6 bases unmatched. Germline V CDR1 and CDR2: KGHSH, LQKENI. CDR3 nucleotides: TGTGCCAGCTCGGAGGGGACTAGCGGTCCCTACGAGCAGTACTTC. Translation: CASSEGTSGPYEQYF.